This TCR beta chain was documented in a study of graft-versus-host responses after intestinal transplantation. Some clones are missing from TCRdb's copy, which holds only in-frame ones; the method was immunoSEQ multiplex PCR. The repertoire holds approximately 38,000 clones, with roughly 87% as singletons. The CDR3 is made up of 14 amino acids. Germline CDR1 and CDR2: SGHAT and FQNNGV. Trimming pared 6 bases from V and 2 bases from J, leaving 11 bases between. The sequence derives from a human patient who received an intestinal transplant, so some T cells may come from the graft donor. The chain uses TRBV11-2 and TRBJ2-1; maybe TRBD2 (5 bases). The sequencing here drew on PBMCs, taken 1070 days after transplant. The CDR3 is CASRATGAYNEQFF. As DNA, the CDR3 is TGTGCCAGCAGAGCCACCGGGGCCTACAATGAGCAGTTCTTC.